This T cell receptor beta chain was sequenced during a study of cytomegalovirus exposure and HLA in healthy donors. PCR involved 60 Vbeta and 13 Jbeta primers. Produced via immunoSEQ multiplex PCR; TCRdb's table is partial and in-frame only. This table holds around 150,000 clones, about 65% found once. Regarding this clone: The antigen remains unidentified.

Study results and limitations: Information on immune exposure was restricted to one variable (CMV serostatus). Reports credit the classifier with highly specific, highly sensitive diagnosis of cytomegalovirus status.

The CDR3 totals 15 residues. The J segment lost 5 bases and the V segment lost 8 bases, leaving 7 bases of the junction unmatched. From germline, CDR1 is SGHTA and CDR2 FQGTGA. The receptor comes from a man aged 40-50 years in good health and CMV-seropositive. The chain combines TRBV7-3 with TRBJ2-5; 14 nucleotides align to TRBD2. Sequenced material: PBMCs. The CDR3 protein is CASLPTSGGAETQYF. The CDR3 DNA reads TGTGCCAGCCTCCCGACTAGCGGGGGGGCTGAGACCCAGTACTTC.